A single sample is the source of the 9 T cell receptor beta chains below, sequenced in a study of shared clonotypes between healthy human individuals. Using immunoSEQ multiplex PCR, the repertoire was profiled, and TCRdb retains in-frame clones only, with some absent. The sample consists of about 2.4 million clones, approximately 93% of them appearing once. The sequenced sample consisted of naive CD4+ T cells from PBMCs. Subset here: CD45RA+ positively selected. The receptors come from a man in his late teens or twenties in good health. Some clones in this sample may be carry-over from other donors' samples.

The V gene is TRBV14, the J gene TRBJ2-6; D is unclear. Germline V gene lookup returns CDR1 SGHDN and CDR2 FVKESK. V was cut by 4 bases and J by 8 bases, with 9 bases left in between. The CDR3 extends over 13 amino acids. The DNA of the CDR3 is TGTGCCAGCAGCCCCCGGACCCCCAACGTCCTGACTTTC. Protein sequence: CASSPRTPNVLTF.

The V gene is TRBV15, the J gene TRBJ2-7; 7 bases fit TRBD1. CDR3 length equals 13 residues. V trimming: 0 bases; J trimming: 6 bases; junction bases outside the gene matches: 2. The V gene's germline CDR1 is LNHNV and CDR2 YYDKDF (reference sequence). In DNA form, the CDR3 reads TGTGCCACCAGCAGAGACGACAGGGCCGAGCAGTACTTC. Translation: CATSRDDRAEQYF.

The V and J genes are TRBV9 and TRBJ1-1; TRBD1 might be the D (5 bases). The CDR3 sequence is 14 residues long. Germline V gene lookup returns CDR1 SGDLS and CDR2 YYNGEE. Between the trimmed V and J ends, which lost 4 bases and 3 bases, there was a span of 13 bases. CDR3 nucleotides: TGTGCCAGCAGCCCATTAGGGGCAGACACTGAAGCTTTCTTT. This codes for CASSPLGADTEAFF.

This clone was recorded only once. This chain uses TRBV11-1 with TRBJ2-3, with D hard to call. In germline, CDR1 is SGHAT, CDR2 FQDESV (reference sequence). V was trimmed by 7 bases and J by 1 base, leaving 12 bases between them. The length of the CDR3 is 14 residues. As DNA, the CDR3 is TGTGCCAGCACCCCCCAATTGGGCACAGATACGCAGTATTTT. It yields the protein CASTPQLGTDTQYF.

The gene calls are TRBV19 and TRBJ2-7; D is ambiguous. The V end lost 6 bases, the J end lost 4 bases, and 22 bases lay between the germline ends. Germline V gene lookup returns CDR1 LNHDA and CDR2 SQIVND (reference sequence). CDR3 length equals 16 residues. The CDR3 spells CASSSGPAALIYEQYF. The CDR3 DNA follows: TGTGCCAGTAGCTCTGGTCCAGCCGCCCTGATTTACGAGCAGTACTTC.

This clone was found a few times. V usage is TRBV4-2 and J usage is TRBJ1-1, with D possibly TRBD1 on 5 matching bases. The CDR3 is made up of 14 amino acids. Germline CDR1 is LGHNA and CDR2 is YNFKEQ. Trimming stripped 0 bases from V and 5 bases from J, with 10 bases between. CDR3: CASSQDAGRTEAFF. The CDR3 DNA sequence: TGTGCCAGCAGCCAAGATGCAGGGCGAACTGAAGCTTTCTTT.

The chain recombines TRBV13 with TRBJ2-7, with 10 bases that match TRBD1. Germline CDR1 PRHDT, CDR2 FYEKMQ (reference sequence). The CDR3 spans 16 residues. The trim removed 4 bases at V and 4 bases at J, leaving 10 bases unmatched. The CDR3 loop reads CASSSAEGQGFYEQYF. CDR3 DNA: TGTGCCAGCAGCTCAGCCGAGGGACAGGGGTTTTACGAGCAGTACTTC.

The chain recombines TRBV10-3 with TRBJ2-7, with a possible D match to TRBD1 (6 bases). The CDR3 has 12 residues. Trimming removed 10 bases from V and 2 bases from J, with 12 bases in between. CDR1 and CDR2 from the germline V gene are ENHRY and SYGVKD. CDR3 bases: TGTGCCACCGGGACACAGGCCTACGAGCAGTACTTC. This sequence encodes CATGTQAYEQYF.

This rearrangement joins TRBV5-1 to TRBJ2-1, with 8 bases identical to TRBD2. Trimming at V came to 0 bases and at J to 4 bases, leaving 6 bases not matched to a gene. CDR1 and CDR2 from the germline V gene are SGHRS and YFSETQ. CDR3 length: 16 amino acids. In nucleotides, the CDR3 is TGCGCCAGCAGCTTGGATGACGGGGGGGTATACAATGAGCAGTTCTTC. The encoded protein is CASSLDDGGVYNEQFF.